This T cell receptor beta chain was sequenced in a study of EBV T-cell therapy then PD-1 blockade in nasopharyngeal carcinoma. The treatment denotes: AdE1-LMPpoly-expanded autologous EBV-specific T-cell therapy followed by anti-PD-1 nivolumab. Germline CDR1 and CDR2: KGHDR and SFDVKD. With V trimmed by 3 bases and J by 4 bases, 8 bases remained unmatched. The CDR3 totals 16 residues. Here immunoSEQ multiplex PCR was the method, and the copy in TCRdb shows in-frame clones only, minus some. The table lists some 15,000 clones, approximately 80% of them singletons. In regard to this clone: Its specificity is not known.

This specimen consisted of CD8+ T cells from blood, obtained at roughly day 99 from a patient whose treatment included autologous EBV-specific T cells and nivolumab. The origin of this receptor is a man in his forties or fifties with nasopharyngeal carcinoma. The genes are TRBV24-1 and TRBJ1-2, with 9 bases that match TRBD1. The CDR3 spells CATSDGGQGYGYGYTF. CDR3 coding DNA: TGTGCCACCAGTGATGGGGGACAGGGCTACGGCTATGGCTACACCTTC.